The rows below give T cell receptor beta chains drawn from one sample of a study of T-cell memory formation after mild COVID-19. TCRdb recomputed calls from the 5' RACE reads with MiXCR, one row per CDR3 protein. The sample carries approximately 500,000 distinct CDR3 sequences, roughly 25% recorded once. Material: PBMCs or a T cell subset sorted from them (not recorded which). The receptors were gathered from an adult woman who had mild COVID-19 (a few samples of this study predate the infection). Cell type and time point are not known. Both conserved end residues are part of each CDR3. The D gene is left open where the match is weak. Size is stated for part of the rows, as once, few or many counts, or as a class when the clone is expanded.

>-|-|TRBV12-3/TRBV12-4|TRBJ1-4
CASSPQGTTTNEKLFF
TGTGCCAGCAGTCCTCAGGGGACAACGACTAATGAAAAACTGTTTTTT
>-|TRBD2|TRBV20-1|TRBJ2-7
CSARAPISSGGIYEQYF
TGCAGTGCTAGAGCCCCCATTAGTAGCGGGGGTATTTACGAGCAGTACTTC
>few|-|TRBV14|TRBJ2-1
CASSLLRGAGNEQFF
TGTGCCAGCAGCCTCCTACGGGGGGCGGGGAATGAGCAGTTCTTC
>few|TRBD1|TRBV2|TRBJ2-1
CASSDAQTGANEQFF
TGTGCCAGCAGTGATGCCCAGACAGGGGCCAATGAGCAGTTCTTC
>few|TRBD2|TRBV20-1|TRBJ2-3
CSASIGTSGADTQYF
TGCAGTGCTAGTATCGGGACTAGCGGAGCAGATACGCAGTATTTT
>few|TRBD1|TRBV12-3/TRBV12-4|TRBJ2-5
CASSSGQGDWETQYF
TGTGCCAGCAGTTCGGGACAGGGAGATTGGGAGACCCAGTACTTC
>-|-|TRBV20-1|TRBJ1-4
CSAILSQAEKLFF
TGCAGTGCTATTTTGAGCCAAGCTGAAAAACTGTTTTTT
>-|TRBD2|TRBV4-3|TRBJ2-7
CASSQDDGSGGFYEQYF
TGCGCCAGCAGCCAAGATGATGGTAGCGGGGGGTTCTACGAGCAGTACTTC
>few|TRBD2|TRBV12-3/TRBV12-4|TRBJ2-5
CASSEPASGGKTQYF
TGTGCCAGCAGTGAACCAGCTAGCGGGGGGAAGACCCAGTACTTC
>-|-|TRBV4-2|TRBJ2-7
CASSPRWGRDSYEQYF
TGTGCCAGCAGCCCCCGGTGGGGGCGGGACTCCTACGAGCAGTACTTC
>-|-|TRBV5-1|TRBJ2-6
CASSFPQTGANVLTF
TGCGCCAGCAGCTTTCCCCAGACCGGGGCCAACGTCCTGACTTTC
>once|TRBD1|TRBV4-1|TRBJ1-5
CASSQTTGVGWDQHF
TGCGCCAGCAGCCAAACGACAGGGGTAGGGTGGGATCAGCATTTT
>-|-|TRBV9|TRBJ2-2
CASSVELRTGELFF
TGTGCCAGCAGCGTAGAGCTTCGGACCGGGGAGCTGTTTTTT
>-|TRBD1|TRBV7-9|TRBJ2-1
CASSPLRSGGSNEQFF
TGTGCCAGCAGCCCGCTGCGGTCAGGGGGTAGCAATGAGCAGTTCTTC
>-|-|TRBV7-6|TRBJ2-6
CASSTGTKESSGANVLTF
TGTGCCAGCAGCACAGGTACCAAGGAAAGCTCTGGGGCCAACGTCCTGACTTTC
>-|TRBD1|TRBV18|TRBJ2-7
CASSPQDRAYEQYF
TGTGCCAGCTCACCACAAGACAGGGCTTACGAGCAGTACTTC
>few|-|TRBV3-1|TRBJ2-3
CASSQGQFTDTQYF
TGTGCCAGCAGCCAAGGACAGTTCACAGATACGCAGTATTTT
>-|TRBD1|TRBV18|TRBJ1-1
CASSPLDRVMDTEAFF
TGTGCCAGCTCACCATTGGACAGGGTAATGGACACTGAAGCTTTCTTT
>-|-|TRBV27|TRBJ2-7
CASSSGLEGGLGQYF
TGTGCCAGCAGTTCTGGTCTCGAGGGGGGCTTGGGGCAGTACTTC
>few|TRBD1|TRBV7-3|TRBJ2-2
CASGRDSLTGELFF
TGTGCCAGCGGACGGGACAGCCTCACCGGGGAGCTGTTTTTT
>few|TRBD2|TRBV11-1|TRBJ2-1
CASSSLPTSGGGHNEQFF
TGTGCCAGCAGCTCCCTTCCGACTAGCGGGGGGGGCCACAATGAGCAGTTCTTC
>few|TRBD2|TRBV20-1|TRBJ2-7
CSARDPSGAYEQYF
TGCAGTGCTAGAGACCCTAGCGGGGCATACGAGCAGTACTTC
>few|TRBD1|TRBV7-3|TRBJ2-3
CASSKQGAQDTQYF
TGTGCCAGCAGCAAGCAGGGGGCGCAAGATACGCAGTATTTT
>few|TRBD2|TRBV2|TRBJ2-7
CASRPRTSGSNEQYF
TGTGCCAGCAGGCCCAGGACTAGCGGGAGTAACGAGCAGTACTTC
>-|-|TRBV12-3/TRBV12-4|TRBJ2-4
CASGWDIQYF
TGTGCCTCCGGGTGGGACATTCAGTACTTC
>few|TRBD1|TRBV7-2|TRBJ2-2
CASSRDSGELFF
TGTGCCAGCAGCCGGGACAGTGGGGAGCTGTTTTTT
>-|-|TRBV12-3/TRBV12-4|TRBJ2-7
CASSLDGFRYEQYF
TGTGCCAGCAGTTTAGACGGATTCCGCTACGAGCAGTACTTC
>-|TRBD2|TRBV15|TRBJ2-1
CATSRGLAGFEYNEQFF
TGTGCCACCAGCAGAGGCCTAGCGGGGTTTGAGTACAATGAGCAGTTCTTC
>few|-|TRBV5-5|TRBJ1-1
CASSLGRVAEAFF
TGTGCCAGCAGCTTGGGCAGGGTCGCTGAAGCTTTCTTT